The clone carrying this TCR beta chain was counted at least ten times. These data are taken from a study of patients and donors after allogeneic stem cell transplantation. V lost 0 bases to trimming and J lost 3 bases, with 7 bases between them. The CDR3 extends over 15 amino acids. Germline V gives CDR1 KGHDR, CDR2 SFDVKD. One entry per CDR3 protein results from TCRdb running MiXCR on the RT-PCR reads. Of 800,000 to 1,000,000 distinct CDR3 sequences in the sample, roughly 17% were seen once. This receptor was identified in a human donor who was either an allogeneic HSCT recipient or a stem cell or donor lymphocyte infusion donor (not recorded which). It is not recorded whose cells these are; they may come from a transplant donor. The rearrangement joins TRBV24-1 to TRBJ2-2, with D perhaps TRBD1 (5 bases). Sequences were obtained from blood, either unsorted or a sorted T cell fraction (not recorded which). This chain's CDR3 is CATSDLSRDTGELFF. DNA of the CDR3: TGTGCCACCAGTGATTTGAGCAGGGACACCGGGGAGCTGTTTTTT.